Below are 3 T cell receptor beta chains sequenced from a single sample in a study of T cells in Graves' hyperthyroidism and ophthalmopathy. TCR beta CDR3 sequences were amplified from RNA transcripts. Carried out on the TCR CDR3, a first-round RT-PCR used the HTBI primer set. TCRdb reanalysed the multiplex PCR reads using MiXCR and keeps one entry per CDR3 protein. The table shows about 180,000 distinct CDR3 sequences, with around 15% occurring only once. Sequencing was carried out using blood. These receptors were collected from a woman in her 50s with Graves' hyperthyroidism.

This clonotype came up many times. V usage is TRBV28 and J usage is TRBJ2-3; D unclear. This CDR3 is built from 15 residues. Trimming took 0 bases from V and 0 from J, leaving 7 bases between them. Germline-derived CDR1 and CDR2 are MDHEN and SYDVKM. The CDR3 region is CASSLWRSSTDTQYF. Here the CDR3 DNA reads TGTGCCAGCAGTTTATGGCGATCCAGCACAGATACGCAGTATTTT.

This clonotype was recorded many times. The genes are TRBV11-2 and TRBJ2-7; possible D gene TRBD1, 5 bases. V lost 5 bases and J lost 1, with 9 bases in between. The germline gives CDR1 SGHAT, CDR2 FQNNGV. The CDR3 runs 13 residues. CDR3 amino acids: CASSNQGSYEQYF. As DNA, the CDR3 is TGTGCCAGCAGCAATCAGGGTTCCTACGAGCAGTACTTC.

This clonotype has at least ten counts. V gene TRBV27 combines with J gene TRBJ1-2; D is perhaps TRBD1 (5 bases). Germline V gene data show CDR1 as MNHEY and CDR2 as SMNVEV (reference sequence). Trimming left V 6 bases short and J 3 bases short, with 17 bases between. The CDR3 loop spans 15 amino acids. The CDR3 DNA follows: TGTGCCAGCAGCCCTGGGGGAAGAGGATACTATGGCTACACCTTC. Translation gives CASSPGGRGYYGYTF.